What follows are 28 T cell receptor beta chains derived from one specimen sequenced in a study of blood T cells in healthy people across ages (dated by TCRdb to between 2014 and 2016). Receptors were amplified or captured by 5' RACE. Instrument on record: Illumina HiSeq 2500. A second PCR of roughly 7 to 12 cycles was run with a J-beta primer mix and a sample-barcoded 5' primer. Clones were called with MiXCR by TCRdb after fastp trimmed the public reads at Q25, and only in-frame beta chains were retained. Every distinct CDR3 protein forms one entry, paired with its most common genes and DNA. The sample table records over 1,500,000 distinct CDR3 sequences; approximately 50% of these occur just once. The ten top clones hold 2.1% of the sample. The sample consisted of blood. The receptors originated from a woman aged 40 to 50 in good health.

The chain combines TRBV24-1 with TRBJ2-3; D not resolved. The V gene lost 4 bases and the J gene lost 4 bases, with 14 bases spanning the gap. Germline lookup yields CDR1 KGHDR and CDR2 SFDVKD. The CDR3 totals 15 residues. DNA for the CDR3: TGTGCCACCAGTGACCTCTCACACTTACCAGATACGCAGTATTTT. Its translation: CATSDLSHLPDTQYF.

J is TRBJ1-2 and V is TRBV4-1; possibly TRBD1 for D (5 bases). Trimming shortened V by 3 bases and J by 4 bases, and 15 bases separated the two germline ends. CDR1 is MGHRA, CDR2 YSYEKL, per germline. The CDR3 is made up of 15 amino acids. In DNA form, the CDR3 reads TGCGCCAGCAGCCAGAGCTCCGGGGCAACCTATGGCTACACCTTC. Its translation is CASSQSSGATYGYTF.

This clonotype appeared many times. The gene calls are TRBV20-1 and TRBJ2-3; D unresolved. This CDR3 is built from 12 residues. The germline V gene has CDR1 DFQATT and CDR2 SNEGSKA (reference sequence). V gave up 2 bases and J gave up 2 bases, with 5 bases separating them. Here the CDR3 reads CSARRSTDTQYF. Written as DNA, the CDR3 is TGCAGTGCTAGAAGGTCCACAGATACGCAGTATTTT.

This clonotype was found a few times. This chain connects TRBV29-1 to TRBJ2-1; 10 bases are a match to TRBD2. Germline-derived CDR1 and CDR2 are SQVTM and ANQGSEA. The V gene end was trimmed by 0 bases and the J gene end by 4 bases; junction bases not matched to a gene: 9. The CDR3 runs 17 residues. The CDR3 region is CSVEERVTSGVYNEQFF. For the CDR3, the DNA is TGCAGCGTTGAAGAGCGGGTAACTAGCGGGGTTTACAATGAGCAGTTCTTC.

Details on this clonotype: At one end, the junction sequence differs from germline, possibly due to a read error. The gene calls are TRBV2 and TRBJ2-3; D unclear. The CDR3 runs to 14 residues. CDR1 is SNHLY and CDR2 is FYNNEI in the germline V gene. The CDR3 is CASRLRANTDTQYF. In nucleotides, the CDR3 is TGTGCTAGCAGGCTTCGGGCAAACACAGATACGCAGTATTTT.

V is TRBV6-6 and J is TRBJ2-3; 12 bases match TRBD2. Germline CDR1 and CDR2: MNHNY and SVGAGI (reference sequence). This CDR3 has 16 residues. V gave up 6 bases and J gave up 3 bases; unmatched junction bases: 7. In DNA, the CDR3 is TGTGCCAGCAGATCTAGCGGGGGGGCCCGGACAGATACGCAGTATTTT. It specifies CASRSSGGARTDTQYF.

The sample holds a few counts of this clonotype. This chain joins TRBV20-1 and TRBJ2-7; D not certain. Trimming removed 1 base at V and 3 bases at J, with 13 bases between. The CDR3 loop spans 14 amino acids. The germline V gene encodes CDR1 DFQATT and CDR2 SNEGSKA (reference sequence). The CDR3 DNA sequence: TGCAGTGCTAGAGTGAAACTAAATCTCTACGAGCAGTACTTC. This sequence encodes CSARVKLNLYEQYF.

The V gene is TRBV20-1, the J gene TRBJ2-7, with 14 nucleotides matching TRBD2. J lost 3 bases, V lost 6 bases, and 7 bases had no gene match. The germline V gene encodes CDR1 DFQATT and CDR2 SNEGSKA (reference sequence). The CDR3 runs 15 residues. The CDR3 region has the DNA TGCAGTGCCCCTCGGGGGACTAGCGGGGGCTACGAGCAGTACTTC. Encoded protein: CSAPRGTSGGYEQYF.

V and J are TRBV28 and TRBJ2-1, with TRBD2 matching 11 bases. V was pared by 3 bases and J by 0 bases, with 7 bases of the junction left unmatched. The CDR3 contains 18 residues. CDR1 MDHEN and CDR2 SYDVKM come from the germline V gene. CDR3 DNA sequence: TGTGCCAGCAGTTTTCGCGGGACTAGCGGACTCTCCTACAATGAGCAGTTCTTC. Residues: CASSFRGTSGLSYNEQFF.

V and J are TRBV20-1 and TRBJ2-1; no definite D call. With 0 bases removed from V and 1 base from J, the gap between germline ends came to 10 bases. CDR1 DFQATT and CDR2 SNEGSKA come from the germline V gene (reference sequence). The CDR3 spans 15 residues. This CDR3 is CSARDTPWSYNEQFF. The CDR3 DNA sequence: TGCAGTGCTAGAGATACTCCTTGGTCCTACAATGAGCAGTTCTTC.

V is TRBV5-5 and J is TRBJ2-5; TRBD1 aligns across 8 bases. Germline V CDR1 and CDR2: SGHKS, YYEKEE (reference sequence). V gave up 5 bases and J gave up 2 bases; unmatched junction bases: 11. This CDR3 spans 16 amino acids. In DNA form, the CDR3 reads TGTGCCAGCAGACGAAACGACAGGGGATGGCAAGAGACCCAGTACTTC. This sequence encodes CASRRNDRGWQETQYF.

Only a few counts were recorded for this clonotype. This sequence joins TRBV6-2 or TRBV6-3 and TRBJ2-3; D remains unclear. Germline-derived CDR1 and CDR2 are MNHEY and SVGEGT. V dropped 4 bases and J dropped 2 bases, with 10 bases sitting between them. The CDR3 sequence is 14 residues long. The CDR3 protein is CASSWNGPTDTQYF. DNA for the CDR3: TGTGCCAGCAGTTGGAACGGTCCCACAGATACGCAGTATTTT.

The gene calls are TRBV4-3 and TRBJ1-5; D uncertain. Trimming removed 0 bases from V and 6 bases from J, with 6 bases in between. This CDR3 region has 13 residues. Germline values: CDR1 LGHNA, CDR2 YSLEER. The CDR3 loop is CASSQEPTQPQHF. Here the CDR3 DNA reads TGCGCCAGCAGCCAAGAACCCACTCAGCCCCAGCATTTT.

This clonotype was recorded once. Given a much more abundant clone one base away, this may be a read error. The CDR3 DNA is TGTGCCAGCAGTAACTCTGGGGCCAACATCCTGACTTTC. Its protein is CASSNSGANILTF. The chain has TRBV6-2 or TRBV6-3 and TRBJ2-6; TRBD1 might be the D (5 bases). CDR3 length: 13 amino acids. From germline, CDR1 is MNHEY and CDR2 SVGEGT.

The genes are TRBV6-6 and TRBJ2-6, with D perhaps matching TRBD1 or TRBD2 (6 bases each). Deletions cut 4 bases from V and 12 bases from J, with 16 bases between. Germline values: CDR1 MNHNY, CDR2 SVGAGI (reference sequence). This CDR3 region has 14 residues. The CDR3 DNA reads as TGTGCCAGCAGTTGCGGGGCCGACAGGATCGTCCTGACTTTC. Translating gives CASSCGADRIVLTF.

This chain links TRBV11-2 with TRBJ2-1, with a tentative D call TRBD2 (6 bases). V lost 6 bases to trimming and J lost 6 bases, with 15 bases between them. The CDR3 extends over 14 amino acids. Germline V CDR1 and CDR2: SGHAT, FQNNGV. The CDR3 loop reads CASSWSGGSNEQFF. CDR3 bases: TGTGCCAGCAGTTGGTCTGGGGGGAGCAATGAGCAGTTCTTC.

The chain employs TRBV20-1 and TRBJ1-2; D is unresolved. Per germline, CDR1 DFQATT and CDR2 SNEGSKA (reference sequence). The CDR3 has 15 residues. Trimming cost V 1 base and J 3 bases, with 15 bases left between them. In DNA, the CDR3 is TGCAGTGCTAGAGCAGCACCATCCGGGGACTATGGCTACACCTTC. It translates to CSARAAPSGDYGYTF.

V gene TRBV2 combines with J gene TRBJ2-5; D gene uncertain. The germline V and J ends were trimmed by 1 base and 8 bases, with 5 bases remaining between them. Looked up from germline, CDR1 is SNHLY and CDR2 is FYNNEI. This CDR3 is 11 amino acids long. CDR3 residues: CASSEGVTQYF. Here the CDR3 DNA reads TGTGCCAGCAGTGAAGGGGTTACCCAGTACTTC.

This clonotype was seen a few times. The V and J genes are TRBV11-1 and TRBJ2-3; D unclear. Trimming took off 2 bases at V and 2 bases at J, with 8 bases between the two ends. Germline CDR1 SGHAT, CDR2 FQDESV (reference sequence). CDR3 length: 14 amino acids. The CDR3 DNA sequence: TGTGCCAGCAGCTTAAGTAAGGCCACAGATACGCAGTATTTT. This encodes CASSLSKATDTQYF.

This clonotype has just a few counts. V gene TRBV7-3 combines with J gene TRBJ2-5; TRBD1 agrees at 8 bases. Losses at the gene ends were 2 bases for V and 11 bases for J; bases not matched to a gene: 13. Germline CDR1 is SGHTA and CDR2 is FQGTGA. The CDR3 loop spans 15 amino acids. In DNA, the CDR3 is TGTGCCAGCAGCTTATGGGACAGGAGGGTGAGGGAGCAGTACTTC. The encoded protein is CASSLWDRRVREQYF.

The V and J genes are TRBV18 and TRBJ2-1, with a possible D match to TRBD2 (5 bases). The length of the CDR3 is 14 residues. Trimming removed 3 bases at V and 6 bases at J, with 12 bases between. Germline CDR1 and CDR2: KGHSH and LQKENI. The CDR3 region is CASSPQAGGNEQFF. The DNA of the CDR3 is TGTGCCAGCTCACCCCAGGCGGGCGGCAATGAGCAGTTCTTC. The full variable domain, rest sourced from reference TRBV18 and TRBJ2-1, is NAGVMQNPRHLVRRRGQEARLRCSPMKGHSHVYWYRQLPEEGLKFMVYLQKENIIDESGMPKERFSAEFPKEGPSILRIQQVVRGDSAAYFCASSPQAGGNEQFFGPGTRLTVL.

This clonotype was seen more than once but under ten times. The J gene is TRBJ2-4, the V gene TRBV6-1; 7 bases match TRBD1. The CDR3 is made up of 13 amino acids. Germline V lookup: CDR1 MNHNS, CDR2 SASEGT. J gave up 6 bases and V 10 bases, and 9 bases lay outside the gene matches. As DNA, the CDR3 is TGTGCCATTTTCCAGACAGGGTTAAACATTCAGTACTTC. Its protein product is CAIFQTGLNIQYF.

This chain links TRBV2 with TRBJ2-1, with a possible D match to TRBD2 (5 bases). Trimming stripped 2 bases from V and 6 bases from J, with 8 bases between. CDR3 length: 13 residues. CDR1 and CDR2 from the germline V gene are SNHLY and FYNNEI. In nucleotides, the CDR3 is TGTGCCAGCAGTGAACGAACTAGCAATGAGCAGTTCTTC. Its protein is CASSERTSNEQFF.

J is TRBJ2-7 and V is TRBV7-2, with D uncertain. This CDR3 comprises 13 residues. The V end lost 5 bases, the J end lost 3 bases, and 11 bases lay between the germline ends. The germline gives CDR1 SGHTA, CDR2 FQGNSA. CDR3 sequence reads: CASSVNKIYEQYF. The CDR3 coding sequence is TGTGCCAGCAGCGTAAACAAGATCTACGAGCAGTACTTC. The whole variable domain, filled in from reference TRBV7-2 and TRBJ2-7, reads GAGVSQSPSNKVTEKGKDVELRCDPISGHTALYWYRQSLGQGLEFLIYFQGNSAPDKSGLPSDRFSAERTGGSVSTLTIQRTQQEDSAVYLCASSVNKIYEQYFGPGTRLTVT.

The rearrangement links TRBV28 to TRBJ2-7; TRBD1 is a possible D gene (6 bases). This CDR3 contains 16 residues. V was shortened by 3 bases and J by 1 base, with 16 bases between the two germline ends. The V gene's germline CDR1 is MDHEN and CDR2 SYDVKM. The CDR3 DNA reads as TGTGCCAGCAGTTTCGAGGGGGTACGAGGGTCCTACGAGCAGTACTTC. This encodes CASSFEGVRGSYEQYF.

The chain links TRBV15 to TRBJ2-5; D possibly corresponds to TRBD1 (6 bases). The germline gives CDR1 LNHNV, CDR2 YYDKDF (reference sequence). The V gene lost 0 bases and the J gene lost 13 bases, with 12 bases spanning the gap. The length of the CDR3 is 12 residues. The CDR3 DNA reads TGTGCCACCAGCAGAGAGGCCAGGGGTGTGTACTTC. This codes for CATSREARGVYF.

The chain carries TRBV6-2 or TRBV6-3 and TRBJ2-5; TRBD2 matches at 10 bases. From germline, CDR1 is MNHEY and CDR2 SVGEGT. J was trimmed by 7 bases and V by 7 bases; bases with no gene match: 6. The CDR3 runs to 13 residues. This chain's CDR3 is CASTLAGAGTQYF. For the CDR3, the DNA is TGTGCCAGCACCCTAGCGGGGGCGGGGACCCAGTACTTC.

The V call is TRBV4-3, the J call TRBJ2-3; the D gene is possibly TRBD2 (6 bases). Germline-derived CDR1 and CDR2 are LGHNA and YSLEER. Trimming took 4 bases from V and 3 from J, leaving 17 bases between them. The CDR3 length is 16 residues. The CDR3, as DNA: TGCGCCAGCAGCCGCGCACGGGACTTGGGGACAGATACGCAGTATTTT. This gives the protein CASSRARDLGTDTQYF.